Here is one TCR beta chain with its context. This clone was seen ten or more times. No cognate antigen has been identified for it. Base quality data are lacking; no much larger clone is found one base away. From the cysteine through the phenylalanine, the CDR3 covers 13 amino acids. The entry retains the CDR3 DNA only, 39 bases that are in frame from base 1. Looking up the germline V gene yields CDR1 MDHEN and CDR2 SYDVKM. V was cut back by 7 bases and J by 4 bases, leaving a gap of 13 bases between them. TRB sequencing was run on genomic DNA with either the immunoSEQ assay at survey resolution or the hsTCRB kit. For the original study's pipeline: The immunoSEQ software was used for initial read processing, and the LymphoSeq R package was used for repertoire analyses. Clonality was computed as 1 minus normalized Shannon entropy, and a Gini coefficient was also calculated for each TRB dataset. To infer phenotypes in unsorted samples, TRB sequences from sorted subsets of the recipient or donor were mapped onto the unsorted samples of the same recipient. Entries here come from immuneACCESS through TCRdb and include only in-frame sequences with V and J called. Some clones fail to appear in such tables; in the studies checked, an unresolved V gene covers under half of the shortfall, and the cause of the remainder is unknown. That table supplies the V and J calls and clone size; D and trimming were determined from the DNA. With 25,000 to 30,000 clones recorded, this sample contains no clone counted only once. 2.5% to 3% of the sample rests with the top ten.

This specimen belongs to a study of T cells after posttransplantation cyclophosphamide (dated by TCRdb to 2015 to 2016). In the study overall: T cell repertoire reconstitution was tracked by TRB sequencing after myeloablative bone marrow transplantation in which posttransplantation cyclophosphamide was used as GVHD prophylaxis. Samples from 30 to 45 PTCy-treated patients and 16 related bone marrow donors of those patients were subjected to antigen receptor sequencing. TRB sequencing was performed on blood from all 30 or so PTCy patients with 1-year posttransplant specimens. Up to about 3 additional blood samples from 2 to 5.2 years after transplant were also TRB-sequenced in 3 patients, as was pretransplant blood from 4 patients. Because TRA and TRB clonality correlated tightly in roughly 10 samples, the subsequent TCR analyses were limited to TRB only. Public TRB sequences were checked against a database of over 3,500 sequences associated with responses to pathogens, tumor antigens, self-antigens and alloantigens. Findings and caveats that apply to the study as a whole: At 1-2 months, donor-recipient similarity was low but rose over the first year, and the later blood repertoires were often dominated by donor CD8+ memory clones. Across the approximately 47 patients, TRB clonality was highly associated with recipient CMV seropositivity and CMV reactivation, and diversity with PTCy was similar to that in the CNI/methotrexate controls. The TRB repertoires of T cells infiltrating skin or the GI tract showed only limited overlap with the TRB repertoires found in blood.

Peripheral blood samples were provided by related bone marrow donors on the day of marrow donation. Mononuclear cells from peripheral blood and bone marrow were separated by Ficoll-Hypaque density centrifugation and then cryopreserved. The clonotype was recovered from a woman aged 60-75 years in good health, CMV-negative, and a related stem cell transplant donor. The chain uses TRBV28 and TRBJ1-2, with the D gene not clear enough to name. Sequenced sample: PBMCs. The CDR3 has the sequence CASIPRRVYGYTF. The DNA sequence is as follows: TGTGCCAGCATCCCGAGGAGGGTCTATGGCTACACCTTC.